This TCR beta chain came from a study of shared clonotypes between healthy human individuals. Losses at the gene ends were 8 bases for V and 1 base for J; bases not matched to a gene: 1. This CDR3 is 13 amino acids long. Germline V gives CDR1 MDHEN, CDR2 SYDVKM. Each PCR replicate run on unsorted PBMC took in 300 to 350 ng DNA, tens of thousands of T cell genomes. Generated by immunoSEQ multiplex PCR, the TCRdb table keeps only in-frame clones and is missing some. The profile shows about 460,000 clones, 70% to 80% of them singletons. The chain couples TRBV28 to TRBJ2-3; TRBD2 matches 9 bases. The TCR sequence derives from a woman between 40 and 55 years old in good health. Some clones in this sample may be carry-over from other donors' samples. Specimen: PBMCs. CDR3 in amino acids: CASAGGGTDTQYF. Here the CDR3 DNA reads TGTGCCAGCGCGGGAGGGGGCACAGATACGCAGTATTTT.